In its sample, the clone carrying this T cell receptor beta chain was seen many times. Its target is not known. This sample was included in a study of T cell repertoires in cytomegalovirus infection. About the study: CMV infection plus the matching HLA type was flagged by public TCR beta signatures. Study outcomes and limitations: The ex vivo response was dominated by HLA-C-restricted CMV-specific TCR beta clonotypes. Cumulative frequency (of public TCR beta family members) identified carriers of CMV plus the relevant HLA.

TCRdb processed the reads anew with MiXCR; each CDR3 protein has one entry. Altogether about 180,000 distinct CDR3 sequences are present, around an eighth being singletons, with the ten largest covering 25% to 30%. Deletions cut 3 bases from V and 3 bases from J, with 8 bases between. Looked up from germline, CDR1 is ENHRY and CDR2 is SYGVKD. The CDR3 has 14 amino acids. This receptor was identified in a human donor in good health (CMV status not recorded). Some clones in this sample may be carry-over from other donors' samples. The rearrangement joins TRBV10-3 to TRBJ2-2, with D possibly matching TRBD2 (5 bases). Input material: PBMCs. The CDR3 sequence is CAISEREYTGELFF. The CDR3 region has the DNA TGTGCCATCAGTGAAAGGGAGTACACCGGGGAGCTGTTTTTT.